The 10 T cell receptor beta chains below were found in one sample sequenced in a study of identical twins. TCRdb reanalysed the 5' RACE reads using MiXCR and keeps one entry per CDR3 protein. The sample has 300,000 to 400,000 distinct CDR3 sequences, roughly 12% seen once; the top ten hold around 7.8%. The sample also formed part of further work on yellow fever vaccine responses in identical twins.

The specimen sequenced was CD8+ T cells sorted from blood. These receptors were taken from a young woman in good health.

This clonotype appeared a few times. The chain joins TRBV7-9 to TRBJ2-1, with TRBD2 matching over 9 bases. CDR1 and CDR2 (germline): SEHNR, FQNEAQ (reference sequence). J lost 8 bases, V lost 4 bases, and 9 bases had no gene match. There are 15 residues in the CDR3. The CDR3 bases are TGTGCCAGCAGCTGGCCTGGCGGGGGGGCTCATGAGCAGTTCTTC. Its translation: CASSWPGGGAHEQFF.

The chain joins TRBV20-1 to TRBJ1-1; TRBD1 is a possible D gene (5 bases). The CDR3 sequence is 16 residues long. Trimming left V 1 base short and J 3 bases short, with 18 bases between. CDR1 and CDR2 (germline): DFQATT, SNEGSKA (reference sequence). The CDR3 bases are TGCAGTGCTAGAGGGGAGGCGGTCCGGGGCCACACTGAAGCTTTCTTT. Translated, it gives CSARGEAVRGHTEAFF.

The chain links TRBV28 to TRBJ2-7; D remains ambiguous. Germline V gene data show CDR1 as MDHEN and CDR2 as SYDVKM. Between the trimmed V and J ends, which lost 6 bases and 2 bases, there was a span of 11 bases. CDR3 length: 13 amino acids. The CDR3 spells CASRGGSTYEQYV. The CDR3 nucleotides read TGTGCCAGCAGAGGCGGCAGTACCTACGAGCAGTACGTC.

This clonotype was picked up many times. The rearrangement links TRBV9 to TRBJ2-3, with a tentative D call TRBD2 (6 bases). The ends were cut back, 0 bases at V and 0 bases at J, with 8 bases in the middle. The CDR3 is 15 residues long. Germline CDR1 and CDR2: SGDLS and YYNGEE. This CDR3 is CASSVAGTSTDTQYF. The CDR3 DNA is TGTGCCAGCAGCGTAGCCGGGACTAGCACAGATACGCAGTATTTT.

This clonotype has only a few counts. The chain combines TRBV2 with TRBJ1-2, with unresolved D. Looked up from germline, CDR1 is SNHLY and CDR2 is FYNNEI. The V and J ends lost 4 bases and 8 bases respectively, with 14 bases between them. This CDR3 comprises 13 residues. The CDR3 nucleotides read TGTGCCAGCAGTGGCAGATCGCCAAGAGGCTACACCTTC. This sequence encodes CASSGRSPRGYTF. Complete variable domain (other parts from reference TRBV2 and TRBJ1-2): EPEVTQTPSHQVTQMGQEVILRCVPISNHLYFYWYRQILGQKVEFLVSFYNNEISEKSEIFDDQFSVERPDGSNFTLKIRSTKLEDSAMYFCASSGRSPRGYTFGSGTRLTVV.

This chain links TRBV20-1 with TRBJ2-1, with 9 bases that match TRBD2. CDR1 is DFQATT and CDR2 is SNEGSKA in the germline V gene (reference sequence). This CDR3 is 16 amino acids long. J lost 0 bases, V lost 0 bases, and 3 bases had no gene match. The CDR3 DNA sequence: TGCAGTGCTAGAGATCTAGCGGGAACCTCCTACAATGAGCAGTTCTTC. Amino acids: CSARDLAGTSYNEQFF.

The chain combines TRBV12-5 with TRBJ2-2; TRBD1 is a possible D gene (7 bases). The V end was cut by 5 bases, the J end by 6 bases, with 13 bases between. There are 14 residues in the CDR3. Germline V gene data show CDR1 as LGHNT and CDR2 as FRNRAP. The CDR3 protein is CASGPDRDSGELFF. CDR3 in DNA: TGTGCTAGTGGTCCCGACAGGGACTCCGGGGAGCTGTTTTTT. Combining the CDR3 with reference TRBV12-5 and TRBJ2-2 gives the whole variable domain DARVTQTPRHKVTEMGQEVTMRCQPILGHNTVFWYRQTMMQGLELLAYFRNRAPLDDSGMPKDRFSAEMPDATLATLKIQPSEPRDSAVYFCASGPDRDSGELFFGEGSRLTVL.

The chain uses TRBV5-1 and TRBJ2-3; 7 nucleotides agree with TRBD1. V was clipped by 1 base and J by 4 bases; unmatched bases: 9. Germline values: CDR1 SGHRS, CDR2 YFSETQ. This CDR3 has 16 residues. The CDR3: CASSLTGARGADTQYF. Here the CDR3 DNA reads TGCGCCAGCAGCTTGACAGGGGCCCGAGGGGCAGATACGCAGTATTTT.

There are a few counts of this clonotype. This sequence joins TRBV7-9 and TRBJ2-5; 10 nucleotides align to TRBD2. The CDR3 is 14 residues long. Germline V gene data show CDR1 as SEHNR and CDR2 as FQNEAQ (reference sequence). Unmatched junction bases numbered 0, after V lost 3 bases and J lost 2 bases. The CDR3 DNA reads as TGTGCCAGCAGCTTTAGCGGGGGGCAAGAGACCCAGTACTTC. Encoded protein: CASSFSGGQETQYF.

This clonotype occurred a few times. V gene TRBV2 combines with J gene TRBJ1-2; tentatively, D is TRBD1 (6 bases). The CDR3 loop spans 14 amino acids. Germline CDR1 reads SNHLY; CDR2 reads FYNNEI. The germline V and J ends were trimmed by 6 bases and 4 bases, with 15 bases remaining between them. CDR3 nucleotides: TGTGCCAGCAGCAGGGGATCACAGGTCTATGGCTACACCTTC. This codes for CASSRGSQVYGYTF.